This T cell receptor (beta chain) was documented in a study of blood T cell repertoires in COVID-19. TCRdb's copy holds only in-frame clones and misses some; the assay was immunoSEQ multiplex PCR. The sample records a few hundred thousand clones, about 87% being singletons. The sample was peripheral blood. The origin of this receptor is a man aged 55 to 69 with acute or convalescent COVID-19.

The CDR3 spells CASTNGGVNSPLHF. The DNA of the CDR3 is TGTGCCAGCACCAATGGGGGGGTTAATTCACCCCTCCACTTT. V is TRBV3-1 (or the pseudogene TRBV3-2) and J is TRBJ1-6; TRBD1 might be the D (5 bases). The V gene's germline CDR1 is LGHDT and CDR2 YNNKEL (reference sequence). This CDR3 has 14 amino acids. Trimming removed 7 bases from V and 6 bases from J, with 13 bases in between.